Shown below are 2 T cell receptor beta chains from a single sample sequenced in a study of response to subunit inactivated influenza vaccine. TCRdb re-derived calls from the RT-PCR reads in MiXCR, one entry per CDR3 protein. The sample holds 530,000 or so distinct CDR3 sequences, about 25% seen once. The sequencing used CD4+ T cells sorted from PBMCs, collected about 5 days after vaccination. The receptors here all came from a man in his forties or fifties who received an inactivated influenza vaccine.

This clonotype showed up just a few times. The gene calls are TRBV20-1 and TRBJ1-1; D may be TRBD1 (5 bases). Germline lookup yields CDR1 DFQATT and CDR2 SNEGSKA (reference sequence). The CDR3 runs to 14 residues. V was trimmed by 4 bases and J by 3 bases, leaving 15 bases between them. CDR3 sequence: CSAITGGPYTEAFF. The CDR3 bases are TGCAGTGCTATAACGGGGGGACCCTACACTGAAGCTTTCTTT.

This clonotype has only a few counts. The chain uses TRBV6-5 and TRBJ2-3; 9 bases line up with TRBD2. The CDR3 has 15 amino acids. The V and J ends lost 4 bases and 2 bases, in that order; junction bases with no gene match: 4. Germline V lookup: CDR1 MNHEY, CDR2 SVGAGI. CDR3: CASSSTSGHTDTQYF. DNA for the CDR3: TGTGCCAGCAGTTCGACTAGCGGACACACAGATACGCAGTATTTT.